The present T cell receptor beta chain was sequenced within a study of cytomegalovirus exposure and HLA in healthy donors. To note about this clone: One end of the junction varies from germline; a read error may be responsible.

The PCR had 60 Vbeta and 13 Jbeta primers. TCRdb keeps only in-frame clones here, not all; method: immunoSEQ multiplex PCR. The data show over 150,000 clones, with about 80% seen just once and about 4% held by the top ten. CDR1 is SSHAT, CDR2 FNYEAQ, per germline (reference sequence). This CDR3 is 15 amino acids long. Specimen: PBMCs. This receptor was obtained from a woman between 40 and 55 years old in good health and CMV-seronegative. V usage is TRBV7-7 and J usage is TRBJ2-7, with 7 nucleotides matching TRBD2. CDR3 sequence: CASSLAGGAHYEQYF. In nucleotides, the CDR3 is TGTGCTAGCAGCTTAGCGGGTGGGGCCCACTACGAGCAGTACTTC.